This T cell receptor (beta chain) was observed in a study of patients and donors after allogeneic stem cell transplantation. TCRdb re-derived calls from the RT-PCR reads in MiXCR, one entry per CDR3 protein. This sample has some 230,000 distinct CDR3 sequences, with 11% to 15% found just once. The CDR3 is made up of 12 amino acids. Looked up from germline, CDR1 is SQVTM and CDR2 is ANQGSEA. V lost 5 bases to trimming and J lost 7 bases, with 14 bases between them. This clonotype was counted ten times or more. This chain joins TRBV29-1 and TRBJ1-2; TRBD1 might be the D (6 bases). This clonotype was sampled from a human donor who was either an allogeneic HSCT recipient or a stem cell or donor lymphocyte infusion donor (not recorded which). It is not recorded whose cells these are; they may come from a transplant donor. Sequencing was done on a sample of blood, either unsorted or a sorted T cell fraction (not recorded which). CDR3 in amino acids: CSVFYRVGGYTF. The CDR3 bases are TGCAGCGTTTTCTACAGGGTTGGTGGCTACACCTTC. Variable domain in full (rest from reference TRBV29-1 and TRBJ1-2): SAVISQKPSRDICQRGTSLTIQCQVDSQVTMMFWYRQQPGQSLTLIATANQGSEATYESGFVIDKFPISRPNLTFSTLTVSNMSPEDSSIYLCSVFYRVGGYTFGSGTRLTVV.